The text below deals with one T cell receptor (beta chain). V lost 3 bases and J lost 4, with 12 bases in between. Germline values: CDR1 DFQATT, CDR2 SNEGSKA (reference sequence). This CDR3 comprises 13 residues. The sample comes from a study of CD8 T cells in Susac syndrome. TCR beta sequences were obtained from blood CD8+ and CD4+ T cells. The patients who served as multiple sclerosis controls were treatment-naive and had stable or active relapsing-remitting disease that fulfilled the revised McDonald criteria. Negative isolation was applied to CD8+ and CD4+ T cells, and FACS enrichment was applied to TEMRA cells. Reverse transcription used about 0.45 to 1 ug RNA and random hexamers. TCR beta CDR3 was amplified by immunoSEQ multiplex PCR. This amplification extended across 54 Vbeta and 13 Jbeta segments. In TCRdb, the immunoSEQ multiplex PCR reads were re-called with MiXCR into one record per CDR3 protein. The sample contains 160,000 or so distinct CDR3 sequences, 85% to 95% of which appear only once.

The TCR comes from a human donor with multiple sclerosis. The chain combines TRBV20-1 with TRBJ1-2; no clear D. The sample comprised CD8+ T cells from PBMCs. CDR3 loop: CSARTTGGYGYTF. The CDR3 DNA reads as TGCAGTGCTAGGACGACCGGCGGCTATGGCTACACCTTC.